This T cell receptor beta chain was retrieved from a study of human T cells and chemical hapten exposure. Study overall: The scalp of each patient received a weekly diphenylcyclopropenone dose for the full approximately 25-week study.

The library tagged individual cDNA molecules with unique molecular identifiers. TCRdb processed the RACE reads anew with MiXCR; each CDR3 protein has one entry. The repertoire holds roughly 42,000 distinct CDR3 sequences, with roughly 10% as singletons. Time point described: patch test 2, 6 weeks after DPC sensitization. Documented treatment: therapeutic diphenylcyclopropenone sensitization with weekly scalp DPC. The template was total RNA from unfractionated whole blood. In every case, blood was obtained before the patch test was applied. Non-pregnant alopecia patients aged 18 to 70, suitable for DPC therapy. This clonotype was seen ten or more times. The receptor's source is a woman aged 25-40 years with alopecia areata. Some clones in this sample may be carry-over from other donors' samples. This specimen was whole blood, taken in connection with sensitization to the hapten diphenylcyclopropenone (DPC).

The CDR3: CASSKPDGTGYGYTF. CDR3 nucleotide sequence: TGTGCCAGCAGTAAACCGGACGGTACCGGCTATGGCTACACCTTC. The rearrangement links TRBV6-5 to TRBJ1-2; D gene unclear. The V gene's germline CDR1 is MNHEY and CDR2 SVGAGI. CDR3 length: 15 amino acids. Trimming left V 5 bases short and J 4 bases short, with 17 bases between.